This T cell receptor (beta chain) was captured in a study of T cell clonotyping in hematopoietic cell transplantation. The CDR3 is 17 amino acids. Assay used: immunoSEQ multiplex PCR; TCRdb lists only in-frame clones, some missing. The sample contains roughly 40,000 clones, about 95% of which appear only once. The V and J genes are TRBV12-2 and TRBJ2-2; the D segment call TRBD2 is taken from the table without a DNA check. TRBV12-2 is given as a pseudogene. Sequenced: peripheral blood mononuclear cells. The receptor comes from a man aged 25-45 years in good health. Some clones in this sample may be carry-over from other donors' samples. The CDR3 spells CASRSFTSGRKDGELFF. The CDR3 bases are TGTGCAAGTCGGTCCTTTACTAGCGGGAGAAAGGACGGGGAGCTGTTTTTT.